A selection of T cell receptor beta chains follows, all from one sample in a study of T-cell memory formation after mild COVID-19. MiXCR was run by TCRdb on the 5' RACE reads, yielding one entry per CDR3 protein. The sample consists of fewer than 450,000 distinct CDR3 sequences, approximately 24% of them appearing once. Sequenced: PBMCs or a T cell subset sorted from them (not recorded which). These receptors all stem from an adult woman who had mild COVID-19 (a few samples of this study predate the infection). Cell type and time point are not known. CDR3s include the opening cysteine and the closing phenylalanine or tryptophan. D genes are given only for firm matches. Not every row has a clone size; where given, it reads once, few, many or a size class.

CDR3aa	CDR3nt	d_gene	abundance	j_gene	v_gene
CASGGVETSGLNEQFF	TGTGCCAGCGGGGGGGTCGAGACTAGCGGCCTCAATGAGCAGTTCTTC	TRBD2	NA	TRBJ2-1	TRBV12-3/TRBV12-4
CASSYPGGGEAFF	TGTGCCAGCAGCTACCCCGGGGGTGGTGAAGCTTTCTTT	NA	NA	TRBJ1-1	TRBV7-9
CASSPRSGLGTDTQYF	TGTGCCAGCAGCCCAAGGTCAGGGCTGGGCACAGATACGCAGTATTTT	NA	few	TRBJ2-3	TRBV3-1
CASGLGQGGYEQYF	TGTGCCAGCGGTCTAGGACAGGGAGGTTACGAGCAGTACTTC	TRBD1	NA	TRBJ2-7	TRBV12-3/TRBV12-4
CATTPTRGRTDTQYF	TGTGCCACCACACCGACCAGGGGCCGCACAGATACGCAGTATTTT	NA	many	TRBJ2-3	TRBV7-6
CASRPNRQGQETQYF	TGTGCCAGCAGACCGAATCGACAGGGACAAGAGACCCAGTACTTC	TRBD1	few	TRBJ2-5	TRBV7-8
CASSSTVVPASGANVLTF	TGTGCCAGCAGTTCCACCGTAGTGCCGGCCTCTGGGGCCAACGTCCTGACTTTC	NA	NA	TRBJ2-6	TRBV6-2/TRBV6-3
CATSELEIGELFF	TGTGCCACCAGCGAACTAGAAATCGGGGAGCTGTTTTTT	NA	many	TRBJ2-2	TRBV15
CASSSGQGAGTEAFF	TGTGCCAGCAGCTCCGGACAGGGAGCCGGCACTGAAGCTTTCTTT	TRBD1	few	TRBJ1-1	TRBV7-9
CAWSVLDTLGNEKLFF	TGTGCCTGGAGTGTATTGGATACTTTGGGGAATGAAAAACTGTTTTTT	NA	NA	TRBJ1-4	TRBV30
CASSLSQGFGEKLFF	TGTGCCAGCAGTTTATCACAGGGTTTCGGTGAAAAACTGTTTTTT	NA	few	TRBJ1-4	TRBV27
CASTTGGAVADTQYF	TGTGCCAGCACAACAGGAGGCGCTGTCGCAGATACGCAGTATTTT	NA	NA	TRBJ2-3	TRBV18
CASSQSDPLFF	TGTGCCAGCAGCCAGAGCGACCCTCTGTTCTTC	NA	few	TRBJ2-1	TRBV3-1
CASSSSGAPNQPQHF	TGCGCCAGCAGCTCTAGTGGGGCCCCCAATCAGCCCCAGCATTTT	NA	NA	TRBJ1-5	TRBV5-1
CASSQSREVELF	TGTGCCAGCAGCCAGTCGCGGGAGGTTGAGCTCTTC	TRBD2	many	TRBJ2-1	TRBV7-8
CASSLSRSLHF	TGTGCCAGCAGTTTAAGTAGGTCCCTCCACTTT	NA	few	TRBJ1-6	TRBV12-3/TRBV12-4
CAGGSSDTQYF	TGTGCCGGGGGGAGTTCCGATACGCAGTATTTT	NA	many	TRBJ2-3	TRBV6-6
CASSPESYYGYTF	TGTGCCAGCAGTCCAGAGAGCTACTATGGCTACACCTTC	NA	NA	TRBJ1-2	TRBV12-3/TRBV12-4
CASMPPSYEQYF	TGTGCCAGCATGCCCCCCTCCTACGAGCAGTACTTC	NA	few	TRBJ2-7	TRBV2
CATSDLQPYNEQFF	TGTGCCACCAGTGATTTGCAACCCTACAATGAGCAGTTCTTC	NA	few	TRBJ2-1	TRBV24-1
CASRSPGLSYNEQFF	TGTGCCAGCAGATCCCCGGGGCTCTCCTACAATGAGCAGTTCTTC	NA	few	TRBJ2-1	TRBV11-1
CATSRRGYNEQFF	TGTGCCACCAGCAGGCGGGGGTACAATGAGCAGTTCTTC	TRBD2	NA	TRBJ2-1	TRBV15
CASGLLGFSNEQFF	TGTGCTAGTGGTTTGTTAGGTTTTAGCAATGAGCAGTTCTTC	NA	few	TRBJ2-1	TRBV12-5
CASSPDRVGYEQYF	TGTGCCAGCAGTCCAGATAGAGTAGGCTACGAGCAGTACTTC	NA	few	TRBJ2-7	TRBV27
CASSQVGVGSYNEQFF	TGCGCCAGCAGCCAAGTTGGAGTTGGCTCCTACAATGAGCAGTTCTTC	NA	NA	TRBJ2-1	TRBV4-1
CSARGQGVNIQYF	TGCAGTGCTAGAGGACAGGGGGTAAACATTCAGTACTTC	TRBD1	NA	TRBJ2-4	TRBV20-1
CASSLARGIRTGELFF	TGTGCCAGCAGCTTAGCAAGGGGGATAAGGACCGGGGAGCTGTTTTTT	NA	many	TRBJ2-2	TRBV7-8
CASSYAQGAGEQFF	TGTGCCAGTAGTTACGCCCAGGGGGCAGGTGAGCAGTTCTTC	TRBD1	NA	TRBJ2-1	TRBV19
CASSLAYGSYGYTF	TGTGCCAGCAGCTTAGCCTATGGGTCCTATGGCTACACCTTC	NA	few	TRBJ1-2	TRBV11-2
CASSPGRGRETQYF	TGTGCCAGCAGCCCTGGGCGGGGTAGAGAGACCCAGTACTTC	NA	NA	TRBJ2-5	TRBV7-6
CASSYTTGYGYTF	TGTGCCAGCAGTTACACGACTGGATATGGCTACACCTTC	NA	few	TRBJ1-2	TRBV6-2/TRBV6-3
CASSEGTSGGHEQFF	TGTGCCAGCAGTGAAGGGACTAGCGGGGGTCATGAGCAGTTCTTC	TRBD2	NA	TRBJ2-1	TRBV2
CASSEQRTEQFF	TGTGCCAGCAGTGAACAGCGAACTGAGCAGTTCTTC	NA	NA	TRBJ2-1	TRBV6-1
CATSDSSGSGDEQFF	TGTGCCACCAGTGATTCCAGCGGGAGTGGAGATGAGCAGTTCTTC	TRBD2	NA	TRBJ2-1	TRBV24-1
CASSHTDRARSEQYF	TGTGCCAGCAGTCACACCGACAGGGCAAGGAGCGAGCAGTACTTC	TRBD1	few	TRBJ2-7	TRBV6-2/TRBV6-3
CSVSPWTGIEGYTF	TGCAGTGTTTCTCCCTGGACGGGGATCGAAGGCTACACCTTC	NA	NA	TRBJ1-2	TRBV20-1
CASSTLAGVEQFF	TGTGCCAGCAGTACACTAGCGGGAGTTGAGCAGTTCTTC	TRBD2	NA	TRBJ2-1	TRBV2
CASSFSGSSGTQYF	TGTGCCAGCAGCTTTAGCGGGAGTTCGGGGACCCAGTACTTC	TRBD2	NA	TRBJ2-5	TRBV7-2
CASSLTAGANEKLFF	TGCGCCAGCAGCTTGACAGCGGGGGCTAATGAAAAACTGTTTTTT	NA	NA	TRBJ1-4	TRBV5-1
CASSLALSRTDTQYF	TGTGCCAGCAGCTTAGCGCTCAGTCGCACAGATACGCAGTATTTT	NA	few	TRBJ2-3	TRBV7-8
CASSALSGSTYNEQFF	TGTGCCAGCAGCGCACTAAGCGGGTCAACCTACAATGAGCAGTTCTTC	NA	NA	TRBJ2-1	TRBV11-2
CASSLVGPGGPRRNEQFF	TGTGCCAGCAGCTTAGTGGGTCCGGGAGGGCCGAGGAGGAATGAGCAGTTCTTC	TRBD2	NA	TRBJ2-1	TRBV7-8
CASTWGANTEAFF	TGTGCCAGCACCTGGGGTGCGAACACTGAAGCTTTCTTT	NA	few	TRBJ1-1	TRBV6-5
CASSSIGQGGYGYTF	TGTGCCAGCAGCTCCATAGGACAGGGAGGCTATGGCTACACCTTC	TRBD1	few	TRBJ1-2	TRBV7-9
CASSLRLGSAEQYF	TGTGCCAGCAGCCTGAGACTAGGGTCCGCCGAGCAGTACTTC	NA	NA	TRBJ2-7	TRBV7-6